This T cell receptor (beta chain) was identified during a study of cytomegalovirus exposure and HLA in healthy donors. On this clone itself: What it binds is unknown.

The PCR contained 60 Vbeta and 13 Jbeta primers. Sequencing was performed with immunoSEQ multiplex PCR; in TCRdb, only in-frame clones are kept and a portion is missing. The data show roughly 110,000 clones, with roughly 73% seen just once and roughly 8% held by the top ten. Study conclusions and caveats: In vitro, three CMV-associated chains proved specific for CMV antigens. There were some public TCRs occurring in many donors, but most TCR sequences were rare. Later work associated 16,951 TCR beta sequences with HLA alleles at 0.05 false discovery rate.

The V end lost 1 base, the J end lost 0 bases, and 11 bases lay between the germline ends. The CDR3 runs to 15 residues. Germline V gene lookup returns CDR1 SGHRS and CDR2 YFSETQ. This chain uses TRBV5-1 with TRBJ2-7, with a tentative D call TRBD2 (6 bases). The receptor was isolated from a young man in good health and CMV-seronegative. Sequenced: PBMCs. The chain's CDR3 is CASSLTGDASYEQYF. The CDR3 coding sequence is TGCGCCAGCAGCTTGACGGGGGACGCCTCCTACGAGCAGTACTTC.